This TCR beta chain was profiled in a study of cytomegalovirus exposure and HLA in healthy donors. For the study at large: Earlier, 150 million to 200 million T cells were analyzed, and 90 million to 120 million unique TCR beta sequences were found among them. The study, taken as a whole, reports: Some highly shared sequence variants likely arose as a pipeline artifact. Per a later analysis, fewer than 20,000 TCR beta sequences showed association with HLA alleles at 0.05 false discovery rate.

The germline V gene encodes CDR1 ENHRY and CDR2 SYGVKD. The CDR3 extends over 14 amino acids. V lost 8 bases, J lost 0 bases, and 13 bases lay in between. As for this clone: Its antigen is unknown.

The PCR was carried out with 60 Vbeta primers and 13 Jbeta primers. Sequenced by immunoSEQ multiplex PCR; TCRdb stores in-frame clones only, minus some. Its table lists over 110,000 clones. This TCR was recovered from a male donor in good health and CMV-seronegative. Specimen: PBMCs. The chain has TRBV10-3 and TRBJ1-2; a possible D gene is TRBD1 (6 bases). The CDR3 DNA is TGTGCCATCGGCCCGACAGGTTCTAACTATGGCTACACCTTC. Translated: CAIGPTGSNYGYTF.